The T cell receptor (beta chain) described here comes from a study of response to subunit inactivated influenza vaccine. Study results and limitations: It was the authors' suggestion that each seasonal influenza vaccination recruits few new T cells.

TCRdb ran MiXCR on the RT-PCR reads and lists one entry per CDR3 protein. The sample has about 650,000 distinct CDR3 sequences, less than 15% seen once; the top ten hold 7.6%. This CDR3 has 16 residues. Looked up from germline, CDR1 is SEHNR and CDR2 is FQNEAQ (reference sequence). Losses at the gene ends were 5 bases for V and 5 bases for J; bases not matched to a gene: 12. This clonotype was found a few times. What it binds is not known. The sequencing used PBMCs from blood, collected about 14 days before vaccination. The sequence derives from a man in his forties or fifties who received an inactivated influenza vaccine. This sequence joins TRBV7-9 and TRBJ2-4; 7 bases align to TRBD1. The chain's CDR3 is CASSPLSTGIENIQYF. The CDR3 bases are TGTGCCAGCAGCCCCCTCTCGACAGGGATCGAAAACATTCAGTACTTC.